This passage covers 28 T cell receptor beta chains from one sample sequenced in a study of CDR3 diversity in severe acne (dated by TCRdb to between 2017 and 2020). Library construction relied on PCR. Sequencing instrument: Illumina HiSeq 2000. The public reads were quality trimmed at Q25 with fastp and then assembled into clones with MiXCR by TCRdb, keeping productive beta chains. Each record represents a unique CDR3 protein, reported with the most common genes and DNA among its rows. The sample table shows about 84,000 distinct CDR3 sequences, and over 40% are seen once. Clones ranked in the top ten supply approximately 15% of the sample. The source material was blood. The source is a male donor in good health, without acne.

Notes on this clonotype: A junction end diverges from the germline sequence, so it may reflect a read error. The J gene is TRBJ2-3, the V gene TRBV7-3, with TRBD2 matching 8 bases. Germline lookup yields CDR1 SGHTA and CDR2 FQGTGA. This CDR3 has 19 residues. The CDR3 is CGSSLNPLGLAGNTDTQYF. In DNA, the CDR3 is TGTGGCAGCAGCTTAAACCCCTTGGGGCTAGCGGGCAACACAGATACGCAGTATTTT.

The chain couples TRBV5-1 to TRBJ2-7, with a tentative D call TRBD2 (5 bases). This CDR3 contains 13 residues. Looked up from germline, CDR1 is SGHRS and CDR2 is YFSETQ. The V end was cut by 9 bases, the J end by 6 bases, with 19 bases between. CDR3 nucleotide sequence: TGCGCCACTGCCCGGGTAGTGGGGAGCGAGCAGTACTTC. Translating it yields CATARVVGSEQYF.

As concerns this clonotype: This may stem from a read error, because a much larger clone lies one nucleotide away. The J gene is TRBJ2-2, the V gene TRBV11-3; D call uncertain. With 5 bases removed from V and 4 bases from J, the gap between germline ends came to 8 bases. The V gene's germline CDR1 is SGHNT and CDR2 YENEEA. The CDR3 totals 13 residues. The CDR3 nucleotides are TGTGCCAGCAGCCCCTCTAGCACCGGGGAGCTGTTTTTT. Its protein is CASSPSSTGELFF.

This clonotype was found a few times. The chain couples TRBV5-8 to TRBJ2-6, with a weak D call TRBD1 (5 bases). V gave up 3 bases and J gave up 4 bases, with 20 bases separating them. The V gene's germline CDR1 is SGHTS and CDR2 YDEGEE. The CDR3 loop spans 18 amino acids. CDR3 coding DNA: TGTGCCAGCAGCTCGGACACCACCGAGTTCTTGGGGGCCAACGTCCTGACTTTC. Its protein product is CASSSDTTEFLGANVLTF.

V usage is TRBV20-1 and J usage is TRBJ1-1; D gene unclear. The CDR3 is 16 amino acids. In germline, CDR1 is DFQATT, CDR2 SNEGSKA (reference sequence). The V gene lost 1 base and the J gene lost 6 bases, with 21 bases spanning the gap. CDR3 amino acids: CSARVEELAGGPEAFF. CDR3 nucleotides: TGCAGTGCTAGAGTGGAAGAACTAGCGGGAGGACCTGAAGCTTTCTTT.

Ten or more counts support this clonotype. The chain combines TRBV5-8 with TRBJ2-1; TRBD2 matches at 7 bases. V was pared by 4 bases and J by 5 bases, with 9 bases of the junction left unmatched. Germline V lookup: CDR1 SGHTS, CDR2 YDEGEE. This CDR3 region has 15 residues. Written as DNA, the CDR3 is TGTGCCAGCAGCGGGGGGGGGGACTTCAACAATGAGCAGTTCTTC. Translation gives CASSGGGDFNNEQFF.

V is TRBV19 and J is TRBJ1-1, with D unclear. With 6 bases removed from V and 1 base from J, the gap between germline ends came to 15 bases. CDR1 LNHDA and CDR2 SQIVND come from the germline V gene (reference sequence). The CDR3 totals 15 residues. CDR3 amino acids: CASRRSSPANTEAFF. CDR3 nucleotide sequence: TGTGCCAGTAGAAGAAGTTCTCCCGCGAACACTGAAGCTTTCTTT. The whole variable domain, remainder taken from reference TRBV19 and TRBJ1-1, is DGGITQSPKYLFRKEGQNVTLSCEQNLNHDAMYWYRQDPGQGLRLIYYSQIVNDFQKGDIAEGYSVSREKKESFPLTVTSAQKNPTAFYLCASRRSSPANTEAFFGQGTRLTVV.

The chain combines TRBV10-3 with TRBJ2-7, with D possibly TRBD2 on 6 matching bases. Germline CDR1 ENHRY, CDR2 SYGVKD. This CDR3 spans 14 amino acids. V lost 10 bases to trimming and J lost 3 bases, with 19 bases between them. DNA for the CDR3: TGTGCCAGCAGCGGAGCGGGTAGCAACTACGAGCAGTACTTC. It codes for CASSGAGSNYEQYF.

The table lists this clonotype with many counts. V and J are TRBV27 and TRBJ1-1, with TRBD1 matching 7 bases. V lost 4 bases and J lost 10; bases outside the gene matches: 18. Germline V gene lookup returns CDR1 MNHEY and CDR2 SMNVEV (reference sequence). The CDR3 covers 16 residues. DNA for the CDR3: TGTGCCAGCAGTTCCTATCGACAGGGATTGCGTGAGGTAGCTTTCTTT. It yields the protein CASSSYRQGLREVAFF.

Comment on this clonotype: This could be a read error, since a much larger clone is one nucleotide away. The V call is TRBV25-1, the J call TRBJ2-3; 10 bases align to TRBD2. The J call may be incorrect, as the DNA end agrees better with TRBJ2-5. The CDR3 spans 17 residues. CDR1 is MGHDK and CDR2 is SYGVNS in the germline V gene. DNA of the CDR3: TGTGCCAGCAGCGACGGGATGCTAGCGGGAGTACAGGAGACCCAGTACTTC. Encoded protein: CASSDGMLAGVQETQYF.

In the case of this clonotype: No DNA is shown, since the ends of the CDR3 on it are uncertain; the CDR3 is the one TCRdb lists. The V gene is TRBV5-1, the J gene TRBJ1-4. Ends included, the CDR3 has 22 residues. CDR1 and CDR2 from the germline V gene are SGHRS and YFSETQ. The chain's CDR3 is CASSYGTSNEQFFGPGNEKLFF.

CDR3 DNA: TGTGCCAGCAGTTACTGGGGACACGAAGCTTTCTTT. Its protein product is CASSYWGHEAFF. This chain links TRBV6-5 with TRBJ1-1, with D possibly matching TRBD1 (6 bases). CDR1 and CDR2 (germline): MNHEY, SVGAGI. CDR3 size: 12 residues. The germline V and J ends were trimmed by 1 base and 8 bases, with 8 bases remaining between them.

This clonotype was seen once. The genes are TRBV18 and TRBJ2-2, with D tentatively TRBD2 (7 bases). The germline V gene encodes CDR1 KGHSH and CDR2 LQKENI. The V end lost 5 bases, the J end lost 0 bases, and 16 bases lay between the germline ends. The length of the CDR3 is 17 residues. CDR3 loop: CASSTTGRGSNTGELFF. The CDR3 DNA reads as TGTGCCAGCTCAACCACAGGGAGGGGGTCGAACACCGGGGAGCTGTTTTTT.

This clonotype has at least ten counts. This could be a read error, since a much larger clone is one nucleotide away. The V and J genes are TRBV30 and TRBJ2-6; D is unresolved. From germline, CDR1 is GTSNPN and CDR2 SVGIG (reference sequence). There are 15 residues in the CDR3. The germline V and J ends were trimmed by 5 bases and 3 bases, with 14 bases remaining between them. The CDR3 sequence is CAWDGLSFGANVLTF. The CDR3, as DNA: TGTGCCTGGGACGGGCTGTCGTTTGGGGCCAACGTCCTGACTTTC.

As for this clonotype: Given the absence of the conserved phenylalanine or tryptophan at the CDR3 end, a read error is likely. The limits of the CDR3 on the DNA are not certain, so only TCRdb's listed CDR3 is given. The chain couples TRBV5-4 to TRBJ2-5; TRBD1, the table's D call, lacks a check against the DNA. Germline V lookup: CDR1 SGHNT, CDR2 YYREEE (reference sequence). 16 amino acids form the CDR3, both terminal residues included. CDR3 amino acids: CASSPGTVPYGYTFGS.

This clonotype has a count of ten or more. This chain connects TRBV4-1 to TRBJ2-7, with a possible D match to TRBD2 (5 bases). The V end lost 1 base, the J end lost 5 bases, and 9 bases lay between the germline ends. Germline CDR1 MGHRA, CDR2 YSYEKL. CDR3 length: 13 amino acids. CDR3 loop: CASSQGSGDEQYF. The CDR3 DNA reads as TGCGCCAGCAGCCAAGGATCCGGGGACGAGCAGTACTTC.

V and J are TRBV5-1 and TRBJ1-2; D is unresolved. This CDR3 region has 13 residues. The V and J ends lost 5 bases and 3 bases respectively, with 11 bases between them. Germline V lookup: CDR1 SGHRS, CDR2 YFSETQ. The CDR3, as DNA: TGCGCCAGCAGTGAATCCGGCTACTATGGCTACACCTTC. Translation gives CASSESGYYGYTF. The full variable domain, its missing parts supplied by reference TRBV5-1 and TRBJ1-2, is KAGVTQTPRYLIKTRGQQVTLSCSPISGHRSVSWYQQTPGQGLQFLFEYFSETQRNKGNFPGRFSGRQFSNSRSEMNVSTLELGDSALYLCASSESGYYGYTFGSGTRLTVV.

The rearrangement uses TRBV20-1 and TRBJ1-1, with a tentative D call TRBD1 (5 bases). This CDR3 comprises 11 residues. From germline, CDR1 is DFQATT and CDR2 SNEGSKA (reference sequence). The V end was cut by 5 bases, the J end by 10 bases, with 14 bases between. CDR3 DNA: TGCAGTGCTGGAGGGACCCCGGGAGCTTTCTTT. It encodes CSAGGTPGAFF.

This sequence joins TRBV7-3 and TRBJ2-3, with D possibly TRBD2 on 6 matching bases. Deletions cut 8 bases from V and 2 bases from J, with 17 bases between. CDR3 length: 15 residues. The germline V gene encodes CDR1 SGHTA and CDR2 FQGTGA. CDR3 bases: TGTGCCAGCCAGCTCCGGGGAGGCAACACAGATACGCAGTATTTT. Its translation is CASQLRGGNTDTQYF.

This clonotype is labeled medium-sized. The chain has TRBV5-1 and TRBJ2-7; perhaps TRBD1 as D (5 bases). This CDR3 is 13 amino acids long. V gave up 4 bases and J gave up 6 bases, with 14 bases separating them. Germline CDR1 and CDR2: SGHRS and YFSETQ. The CDR3 is CASSGDSYVEQYF. In DNA, the CDR3 is TGCGCCAGCAGCGGCGACAGTTATGTCGAGCAGTACTTC.

In its sample, this clonotype was seen many times. V usage is TRBV4-1 and J usage is TRBJ2-3; no definite D call. The ends were cut back, 1 base at V and 4 bases at J, with 9 bases in the middle. The CDR3 loop spans 14 amino acids. Germline CDR1 is MGHRA and CDR2 is YSYEKL. CDR3 sequence (DNA): TGCGCCAGCAGCCAAGCCTCGGGTTCAGATACGCAGTATTTT. Protein sequence: CASSQASGSDTQYF.

The genes are TRBV2 and TRBJ2-3; 13 positions match TRBD2. The CDR3 is made up of 16 amino acids. Germline CDR1 and CDR2: SNHLY and FYNNEI. The trim removed 6 bases at V and 5 bases at J, leaving 8 bases unmatched. This CDR3 reads CASSRTSGRPRDTQYF. CDR3 sequence (DNA): TGTGCCAGCAGCCGGACTAGCGGGAGACCGAGAGATACGCAGTATTTT.

This clonotype was detected many times. An end of the junction does not agree with germline; a read error may underlie this. The genes are TRBV12-3 or TRBV12-4 and TRBJ1-2, with 7 bases identical to TRBD1. The CDR3 consists of 14 residues. Written as DNA, the CDR3 is TGTGCCAGCAGGTTAGGGACAGCACACTATGGCTACACCTTC. This translates into CASRLGTAHYGYTF.

This clonotype was observed once. The chain has TRBV19 and TRBJ1-4, with TRBD1 identical over 9 bases. Losses at the gene ends were 3 bases for V and 0 bases for J; bases not matched to a gene: 2. This CDR3 contains 16 residues. CDR1 is LNHDA, CDR2 SQIVND, per germline (reference sequence). The CDR3 region has the DNA TGTGCCAGTAGTATTACAGGGGGCGCAACTAATGAAAAACTGTTTTTT. Protein sequence: CASSITGGATNEKLFF.

This clonotype showed up just once. The rearrangement joins TRBV6-5 to TRBJ2-5; D perhaps matches TRBD1 (6 bases). The CDR3 is 13 amino acids. Germline CDR1 reads MNHEY; CDR2 reads SVGAGI. The V end lost 1 base, the J end lost 4 bases, and 7 bases lay between the germline ends. In DNA, the CDR3 is TGTGCCAGCAGTTACTTGACAGGAGAGACCCAGTACTTC. The encoded protein is CASSYLTGETQYF.

The V gene is TRBV20-1, the J gene TRBJ2-5; D possibly corresponds to TRBD1 (6 bases). This CDR3 region has 13 residues. CDR1 and CDR2 (germline): DFQATT, SNEGSKA (reference sequence). V was cut by 6 bases and J by 3 bases, with 14 bases left in between. The CDR3 DNA is TGCAGTGCGAGCGGACAGTCGAAAGAGACCCAGTACTTC. This encodes CSASGQSKETQYF.

This clonotype has a count of ten or more. This chain connects TRBV7-9 to TRBJ1-5; possible D gene TRBD1, 5 bases. The germline V gene has CDR1 SEHNR and CDR2 FQNEAQ (reference sequence). V was clipped by 6 bases and J by 2 bases, with 11 bases between them. The CDR3 is 14 residues long. The DNA of the CDR3 is TGTGCCAGCAGTCCGGCGGGGGGCAATCAGCCCCAGCATTTT. It encodes CASSPAGGNQPQHF.

This clonotype was detected a few times. Sequence at one end of the junction differs from germline and may be a read error. V is TRBV2 and J is TRBJ1-1; weak D call: TRBD1 (5 bases). Germline CDR1 SNHLY, CDR2 FYNNEI. This CDR3 has 14 amino acids. CDR3 sequence: CASREGDGYTEAFF. For the CDR3, the DNA is TGTGCCAGCAGAGAAGGGGACGGATACACTGAAGCTTTCTTT.